Listed here are 4 T cell receptor beta chains from one sample, sequenced in a study of T cell responses to AZD1222 COVID-19 vaccine. Here immunoSEQ multiplex PCR was the method, and the copy in TCRdb shows in-frame clones only, minus some. The table shows some 90,000 clones, with more than 75% occurring only once. This specimen was peripheral blood, taken on day 0 of MenACWY control vaccination. The receptors stem from an adult in good health.

This chain links TRBV5-1 with TRBJ1-5; D might be TRBD1 (5 bases). The CDR3 totals 14 residues. Looked up from germline, CDR1 is SGHRS and CDR2 is YFSETQ. The V gene lost 4 bases and the J gene lost 3 bases, with 11 bases spanning the gap. The CDR3 DNA reads TGCGCCAGCAGCCTTGACAGTATCAATCAGCCCCAGCATTTT. Residues: CASSLDSINQPQHF.

This sequence joins TRBV19 and TRBJ1-1, with 7 bases that match TRBD1. Per the germline V gene, CDR1 is LNHDA and CDR2 is SQIVND (reference sequence). The V and J ends lost 6 bases and 5 bases, in that order; junction bases with no gene match: 6. This CDR3 contains 13 residues. The CDR3 here is CASRRQGGTEAFF. The DNA of the CDR3 is TGTGCCAGTAGGCGACAGGGTGGGACTGAAGCTTTCTTT. Full variable domain (remainder filled in from reference TRBV19 and TRBJ1-1): DGGITQSPKYLFRKEGQNVTLSCEQNLNHDAMYWYRQDPGQGLRLIYYSQIVNDFQKGDIAEGYSVSREKKESFPLTVTSAQKNPTAFYLCASRRQGGTEAFFGQGTRLTVV.

The CDR3 bases are TGCGCCAGCAGACCGGGACAGGGCACTGAAGCTTTCTTT. Amino acid sequence: CASRPGQGTEAFF. The chain carries TRBV10-1 and TRBJ1-1; TRBD1 agrees at 9 bases. V gave up 6 bases and J gave up 4 bases; unmatched junction bases: 3. Germline lookup yields CDR1 WNHNN and CDR2 SYGVQD (reference sequence). The CDR3 spans 13 residues.

This clone occurred once. The V gene is TRBV11-3, the J gene TRBJ2-2; 7 bases match TRBD1. The CDR3 consists of 16 residues. CDR1 is SGHNT and CDR2 is YENEEA in the germline V gene. Trimming cost V 1 base and J 4 bases; bases outside gene matches: 6. The CDR3 DNA follows: TGTGCCAGCAGCTTAGGAGAACAGGGGACCACCGGGGAGCTGTTTTTT. The encoded protein is CASSLGEQGTTGELFF.